This T cell receptor beta chain was sequenced for a study of blood T cells in healthy people across ages. A second PCR of 7 to 11 cycles used a sample-barcoded 5' primer and a J-beta primer mix. In TCRdb, the 5' RACE reads were re-called with MiXCR into one record per CDR3 protein. The data show about 680,000 distinct CDR3 sequences, with around 48% seen just once and 30% to 35% held by the top ten. At least 5.5 micrograms of total RNA were extracted per sample. The CDR3 runs 14 residues. J lost 5 bases, V lost 3 bases, and 2 bases had no gene match. The TCR was taken from an older woman in good health. Sequencing was carried out using blood. The gene calls are TRBV12-3 or TRBV12-4 and TRBJ1-1, with 11 nucleotides matching TRBD1. The CDR3 coding sequence is TGTGCCAGCAGTTTCGGGGACAGGGGGACTGAAGCTTTCTTT. It codes for CASSFGDRGTEAFF.